This record covers a single TCR beta chain. Its specificity is unknown. Indicated treatment: oral pan-JAK inhibitor, 5-10 mg twice daily. The CDR3 contains 17 residues. Trimming at V came to 4 bases and at J to 4 bases, leaving 10 bases not matched to a gene. Germline values: CDR1 MGHDK, CDR2 SYGVNS. The data were obtained in a study of CD8+ T cells in alopecia areata. Study observations and caveats: Tofacitinib delivered significant drops in scalp clonality and in expanded CD8+ clones among the top 100.

Reverse transcribed after extraction, RNA yielded cDNA as the sequencing template. Measured with immunoSEQ multiplex PCR; TCRdb has only the in-frame clones, and not every one. The sample lists around 190,000 clones; 60% were seen once. This receptor was identified in a human donor with alopecia areata. This chain joins TRBV25-1 and TRBJ2-6, with TRBD1 matching 7 bases. Sequences were derived from CD4+ T cells sorted from blood, sampled at week 24, from a patient treated with tofacitinib. The CDR3 spells CASSVRQGISGANVLTF. Here the CDR3 DNA reads TGTGCCAGCAGTGTGCGACAGGGAATTTCCGGGGCCAACGTCCTGACTTTC.